This paragraph covers one T cell receptor (beta chain) sequence. Its matching antigen is unknown. The sequenced fragment ends 3 residues before the CDR3 boundary, so the rest is inferred from the germline J gene. The data originate from a study of T cells in women clearing cervical HPV infection. Whole-study results and caveats: Effector/memory and HPV-specific T cells were not isolated, and association timing is unknown. Cases and controls were distinguished at AUC approximately 0.81 by richness and V genes.

Assay used: immunoSEQ multiplex PCR; TCRdb lists only in-frame clones, some missing. The sample data list under 50,000 clones. From germline, CDR1 is SQVTM and CDR2 ANQGSEA. Trimming removed 4 bases from V and 7 bases from J; junction bases left unmatched: 7. The CDR3 contains 13 residues. The chain is built from TRBV29-1 and TRBJ2-1; the match to TRBD1 covers 7 bases. Sequencing used blood buffy coat. The clonotype was recovered from a woman between 18 and 70 years old with a cervical HPV16 infection that either progressed to CIN3+ or cleared (not recorded which). CDR3 DNA (partial): TGCAGCGTTGGAGAGGGGGCGCAGAATGAG. Protein product: CSVGEGAQNE. The full-length CDR3 reads as CSVGEGAQNEQFF.